The 9 T cell receptor beta chains presented below share a single source sample, sequenced in a study of blood T cell repertoires in COVID-19 (dated by TCRdb to about 2020). The library was generated by the immunoSEQ multiplex PCR assay. As stored in TCRdb, this immuneACCESS dataset retains in-frame rearrangements with V and J assigned. A fraction of the clones does not appear; measured against another copy, unresolved V genes explain less than half of the discrepancy, and the remainder lacks a known reason. This sample holds approximately 44,000 clones; roughly 85% were observed only once. The ten largest clonotypes hold approximately 4.6% of the sample. Sequences were obtained from peripheral blood. These TCRs come from a man aged 60 to 75 with acute or convalescent COVID-19.

This chain uses TRBV5-5 with TRBJ1-2, with 7 bases identical to TRBD1. The ends lost 4 bases at V and 4 bases at J; junction bases unmatched: 10. Germline loops: CDR1 SGHKS, CDR2 YYEKEE (reference sequence). CDR3 length: 15 amino acids. CDR3 bases: TGTGCCAGCAGCCCCGGGACAGAACCGTCCTATGGCTACACCTTC. The encoded protein is CASSPGTEPSYGYTF.

CDR3 region: CASRSTGGYTF. The CDR3 DNA reads as TGTGCCAGCAGATCGACAGGCGGCTACACCTTC. The chain links TRBV12-3 or TRBV12-4 to TRBJ1-2; possible D gene TRBD1, 6 bases. The CDR3 loop spans 11 amino acids. V was pared by 6 bases and J by 8 bases, with 10 bases between.

The chain joins TRBV7-9 to TRBJ1-2, with 8 positions matching TRBD1. CDR3 length: 15 residues. V trimming: 3 bases; J trimming: 2 bases; junction bases outside the gene matches: 5. Germline values: CDR1 SEHNR, CDR2 FQNEAQ (reference sequence). DNA of the CDR3: TGTGCCAGCAGCTTCACAGGGGGAGTCAACTATGGCTACACCTTC. Its translation: CASSFTGGVNYGYTF.

The chain employs TRBV15 and TRBJ2-7; 8 nucleotides agree with TRBD2. The CDR3 totals 15 residues. V was clipped by 3 bases and J by 6 bases; unmatched bases: 10. Germline CDR1 and CDR2: LNHNV and YYDKDF (reference sequence). CDR3 in amino acids: CATSSEIAGGGEQYF. The DNA for the CDR3 is TGTGCCACCAGCAGTGAAATCGCGGGGGGAGGCGAGCAGTACTTC.

The chain has TRBV11-2 and TRBJ1-2, with 10 nucleotides matching TRBD1. CDR1 is SGHAT, CDR2 FQNNGV, per germline. The V gene end was trimmed by 1 base and the J gene end by 4 bases; junction bases not matched to a gene: 6. The CDR3 length is 16 residues. As DNA, the CDR3 is TGTGCCAGCAGCTTAGTTGGGACAGGGGCCTCCTATGGCTACACCTTC. It encodes CASSLVGTGASYGYTF. Combining the CDR3 with reference TRBV11-2 and TRBJ1-2 gives the whole variable domain EAGVAQSPRYKIIEKRQSVAFWCNPISGHATLYWYQQILGQGPKLLIQFQNNGVVDDSQLPKDRFSAERLKGVDSTLKIQPAKLEDSAVYLCASSLVGTGASYGYTFGSGTRLTVV.

The J gene is TRBJ2-1, the V gene TRBV9; D gene ambiguous. CDR3 size: 13 residues. Germline CDR1 is SGDLS and CDR2 is YYNGEE. Trimming stripped 1 base from V and 8 bases from J, with 10 bases between. CDR3 DNA sequence: TGTGCCAGCAGCGTACCCTCTATGGATGAGCAGTTCTTC. This translates into CASSVPSMDEQFF. The variable domain in full, with the rest retrieved from reference TRBV9 and TRBJ2-1, is DSGVTQTPKHLITATGQRVTLRCSPRSGDLSVYWYQQSLDQGLQFLIQYYNGEERAKGNILERFSAQQFPDLHSELNLSSLELGDSALYFCASSVPSMDEQFFGPGTRLTVL.

V is TRBV29-1 and J is TRBJ2-3; TRBD1 is a possible D gene (6 bases). The CDR3 loop spans 15 amino acids. CDR1 is SQVTM, CDR2 ANQGSEA, per germline. V was cut by 2 bases and J by 2 bases, with 14 bases left in between. CDR3 protein: CSVELDSLNTDTQYF. The DNA for the CDR3 is TGCAGCGTTGAACTGGACAGCCTTAACACAGATACGCAGTATTTT.

The chain links TRBV25-1 to TRBJ2-1; 9 nucleotides match TRBD1. V dropped 7 bases and J dropped 4; count of bases not matched to a gene: 2. The germline V gene has CDR1 MGHDK and CDR2 SYGVNS. This CDR3 spans 13 amino acids. CDR3 nucleotides: TGTGCCAGCACGGGACAGGGATACAATGAGCAGTTCTTC. Residues: CASTGQGYNEQFF.

The rearrangement joins TRBV27 to TRBJ2-1, with 8 bases that match TRBD1. Germline V CDR1 and CDR2: MNHEY, SMNVEV (reference sequence). Trimming removed 9 bases from V and 6 bases from J; junction bases left unmatched: 13. This CDR3 contains 15 residues. CDR3 amino acids: CASRLGQGVFNEQFF. For the CDR3, the DNA is TGTGCCAGTAGGTTAGGACAGGGAGTATTCAATGAGCAGTTCTTC.